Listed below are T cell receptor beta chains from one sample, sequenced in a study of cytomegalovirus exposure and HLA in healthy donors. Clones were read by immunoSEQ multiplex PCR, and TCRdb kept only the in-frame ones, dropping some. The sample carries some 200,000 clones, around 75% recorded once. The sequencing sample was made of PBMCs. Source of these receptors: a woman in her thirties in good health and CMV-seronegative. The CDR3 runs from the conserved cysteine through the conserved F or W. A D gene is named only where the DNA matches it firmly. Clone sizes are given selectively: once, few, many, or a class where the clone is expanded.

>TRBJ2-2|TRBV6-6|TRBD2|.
TGTGCCAGCAGCCTACTAGCGGGAGGGCCCACCGGGGAGCTGTTTTTT
CASSLLAGGPTGELFF
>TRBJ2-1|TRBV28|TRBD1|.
TGTGCCAGCAGTTTGAGTCAGGGGGCCCAAAATGAGCAGTTCTTC
CASSLSQGAQNEQFF
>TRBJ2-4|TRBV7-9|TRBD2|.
TGTGCCAGCAGCTTAGCCCATAGGGCTAGCGGGATGCAAAACATTCAGTACTTC
CASSLAHRASGMQNIQYF
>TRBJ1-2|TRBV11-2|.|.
TGTGCCAGCAGCTTAGGAGGCAGCGACTATGGCTACACCTTC
CASSLGGSDYGYTF
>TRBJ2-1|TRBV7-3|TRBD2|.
TGTGCCAGCAGCCAAACTAGCGGGAGGTTTATCGATGAGCAGTTCTTC
CASSQTSGRFIDEQFF
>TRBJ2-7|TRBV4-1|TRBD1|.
TGCGCCAGCAGCCGCATCGGGACAGGGGGATACGAGCAGTACTTC
CASSRIGTGGYEQYF
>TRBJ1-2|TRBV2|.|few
TGTGCCAGCAGTGAAGGTCCGCCGGGACACGGAGCCTACACCTTC
CASSEGPPGHGAYTF
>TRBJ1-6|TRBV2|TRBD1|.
TGTGCCAGCAAAACAGGGGTGGGCTCCTATAATTCACCCCTCCACTTT
CASKTGVGSYNSPLHF
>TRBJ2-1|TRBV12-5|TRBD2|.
TGTGCTAGTGGTTTGTCGCGGGAGAATGAGCAGTTCTTC
CASGLSRENEQFF
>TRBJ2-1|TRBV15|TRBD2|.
TGTGCCACCAGCAGAGATATTGCGGGGGGCAATGAGCAGTTCTTC
CATSRDIAGGNEQFF
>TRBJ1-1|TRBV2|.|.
TGTGCCAGCAGTGGGTCCCAGAGGACTGAAGCTTTCTTT
CASSGSQRTEAFF
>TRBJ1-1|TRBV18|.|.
TGTGCCAGCTCACCACGAGAGGCCACTGAAGCTTTCTTT
CASSPREATEAFF